This T cell receptor (beta chain) was identified in a study of blood T cell repertoires in COVID-19. Study details: The United States, Italy and Spain were the sources of the acute and convalescent COVID-19 samples. Sources were T cells, B-cell-depleted T cells, or PBMCs; the material itself was cDNA or gDNA.

The CDR3 runs 15 residues. Germline loops: CDR1 LNHNV, CDR2 YYDKDF (reference sequence). V trimming: 4 bases; J trimming: 7 bases; junction bases outside the gene matches: 8. Original analysis: Amplification of reference gene primers was used by the study to estimate nucleated cell counts. Method: immunoSEQ multiplex PCR; TCRdb's copy keeps in-frame clones and lacks some. D and trimming come from the DNA, and the V and J calls and clone size come from that table. The table has around 80,000 clones, approximately 92% seen once. The TCR sequence derives from a woman over 75 with acute or convalescent COVID-19. The sequenced sample was peripheral blood. The rearrangement links TRBV15 to TRBJ1-4; 8 bases fit TRBD1. Written as DNA, the CDR3 is TGTGCCACCAGCAAACGGACAGGGTTGGGTGAAAAACTGTTTTTT. Its protein is CATSKRTGLGEKLFF.